This T cell receptor (beta chain) derives from a study of T cell repertoires in cytomegalovirus infection (dated by TCRdb to between 2018 and 2021). Regarding the complete study: Peptide stimulations targeted recently identified HLA-C-restricted CMV epitopes, whose presentation resists viral immunomodulation, together with well-studied HLA-B-restricted epitopes. Donor HLA type was relevant to the analysis, as public TCR beta signatures indicated carriage of CMV infection together with the matching HLA type.

Instrument used: Illumina HiSeq 1500. In TCRdb, the public reads were trimmed at Q25 with fastp and aligned with MiXCR, with productive beta chains retained. Here each entry gathers all rows of one CDR3 protein and keeps the most common genes and DNA. The sample contains about 500,000 distinct CDR3 sequences, around 30% of them found a single time. The ten largest clones represent under 20% of the sample. To note about this clonotype: The clone's antigen remains unknown. Within one base of it there is no much larger clone, and no base qualities were kept.

Deletion took 2 bases off V and 2 bases off J, with a span of 13 bases between the germline ends. The CDR3 measures 16 amino acids from cysteine to phenylalanine. Only the CDR3 DNA is retained, 48 bases long and in frame from the first base. The germline V gene (reference sequence) sets CDR1 to SEHNR and CDR2 to FQNEAQ. The treatment or condition label of this sample denotes: in vitro stimulation with specific CMV peptide epitopes to enrich CMV-specific T cells. Points the paper makes about the study in general: In both this cohort and an independent cohort of under 450 donors, the cumulative frequency of public TCR beta family members distinguished carriers of CMV infection plus the relevant HLA type. In the ex vivo response, HLA-C-restricted CMV-specific TCR beta clonotypes were dominant, and in two of eight donors the single most frequent clonotype came from this HLA-C-restricted group.

The specimen was cultured PBMCs, collected from culture after CMV antigen stimulation. The chain joins TRBV7-9 to TRBJ1-5; TRBD1 might be the D gene, on 6 matching bases. The clonotype comes from a human donor in good health (CMV status not recorded). Some clones in this sample may be carry-over from other donors' samples. The CDR3 region has the sequence CASSLYGGRGNQPQHF. DNA sequence: TGTGCCAGCAGCTTATATGGGGGCAGGGGCAATCAGCCCCAGCATTTT.